Only a few counts were recorded for the clone carrying this TCR beta chain. Its antigen is not known. One end of the junction does not line up with germline, which may come from a read error. The data stem from a study of blood T cells in healthy people across ages. Study overall: Roughly one uniquely barcoded beta molecule per two T cells was captured.

Study results and limitations: Unsorted PBMCs prevented conclusive naive versus antigen-experienced comparison. Older age went with lower TCR beta diversity per million T cells, in a roughly linear way.

Primers used in a second PCR of about 7 to 12 cycles were a sample-barcoded 5' primer and a J-beta primer mix. TCRdb processed the 5' RACE reads anew with MiXCR; each CDR3 protein has one entry. This sample has roughly 1.5 million distinct CDR3 sequences, with approximately 42% found just once. The CDR3 sequence is 14 residues long. Germline CDR1 is SGHTA and CDR2 is FQGNSA. The study drew donors from healthy Caucasian individuals in Russia aged roughly 6 to 90. The rearrangement joins TRBV7-2 to TRBJ1-2; no definite D call. Sequenced sample: blood. The clonotype comes from a woman in her late teens or twenties in good health. The chain's CDR3 is CAGSLILEAYGYTF. CDR3 coding DNA: TGTGCCGGCAGCTTAATTCTGGAGGCCTATGGCTACACCTTC.